These 8 T cell receptor beta chains share one sample of origin, sequenced in a study of T cell responses to AZD1222 COVID-19 vaccine. The protocol was immunoSEQ multiplex PCR, while the TCRdb copy is restricted to in-frame clones and leaves out a portion. This sample has roughly 150,000 clones, with 70% to 90% found just once. The starting material was peripheral blood, obtained on day 0 of AZD1222 vaccination. These TCRs come from an adult in good health.

The V gene is TRBV4-1, the J gene TRBJ2-1; 8 nucleotides align to TRBD2. Germline V gene sequence: CDR1 MGHRA, CDR2 YSYEKL. The CDR3 extends over 13 amino acids. With V trimmed by 8 bases and J by 5 bases, 5 bases remained unmatched. The CDR3 DNA sequence: TGCGCCAGCCGAACTAGCGGTGACAATGAGCAGTTCTTC. Translating gives CASRTSGDNEQFF.

This rearrangement joins TRBV7-6 to TRBJ2-1, with 15 bases aligning to TRBD2. CDR3 size: 16 residues. The ends lost 1 base at V and 10 bases at J; junction bases unmatched: 5. Germline V lookup: CDR1 SGHVS, CDR2 FNYEAQ. The CDR3 DNA reads TGTGCCAGCAGCTTAGGGGGACTAGCGGGAGGTGAAGAGCAGTTCTTC. Translated, it gives CASSLGGLAGGEEQFF.

This chain joins TRBV20-1 and TRBJ2-5; 10 bases align to TRBD1. CDR3 size: 14 residues. V trimming: 3 bases; J trimming: 5 bases; junction bases outside the gene matches: 6. From germline, CDR1 is DFQATT and CDR2 SNEGSKA (reference sequence). The CDR3 sequence is CSASVGQGEETQYF. As DNA, the CDR3 is TGCAGTGCTAGTGTCGGACAGGGGGAGGAGACCCAGTACTTC.

The chain is built from TRBV6-6 and TRBJ1-1; TRBD1 aligns across 9 bases. In germline, CDR1 is MNHNY, CDR2 SVGAGI (reference sequence). The V gene end was trimmed by 5 bases and the J gene end by 5 bases; junction bases not matched to a gene: 18. This CDR3 is built from 18 residues. This chain's CDR3 is CASSRYALAGQGKTEAFF. DNA for the CDR3: TGTGCCAGCAGTCGTTACGCCCTCGCTGGACAGGGGAAGACTGAAGCTTTCTTT.

This clone was counted a few times. The rearrangement links TRBV4-1 to TRBJ1-2; D gene ambiguous. Trimming left V 0 bases short and J 4 bases short, with 9 bases between. CDR3 size: 14 residues. CDR1 and CDR2 (germline): MGHRA, YSYEKL. The CDR3 DNA reads TGCGCCAGCAGCCAAGATATGACTCTCTATGGCTACACCTTC. It yields the protein CASSQDMTLYGYTF.

V is TRBV27 and J is TRBJ2-7; no firm D call. The V end was cut by 2 bases, the J end by 1 base, with 9 bases between. Germline loops: CDR1 MNHEY, CDR2 SMNVEV (reference sequence). This CDR3 has 14 residues. DNA of the CDR3: TGTGCCAGCAGTTTACTCGCGGATTCCTACGAGCAGTACTTC. Translation gives CASSLLADSYEQYF.

V is TRBV11-2 and J is TRBJ2-3; D might be TRBD2 (5 bases). V dropped 1 base and J dropped 5 bases, with 10 bases sitting between them. Germline-derived CDR1 and CDR2 are SGHAT and FQNNGV. CDR3 size: 14 residues. The CDR3, as DNA: TGTGCCAGCAGCTTAGCGCTCAGCGGAGATACGCAGTATTTT. Amino acid sequence: CASSLALSGDTQYF.

This chain uses TRBV11-2 with TRBJ2-3; D remains unclear. V was pared by 4 bases and J by 1 base, with 12 bases between. This CDR3 spans 15 amino acids. Germline V CDR1 and CDR2: SGHAT, FQNNGV. The CDR3 sequence is CASSYQQVGTDTQYF. The CDR3 DNA reads TGTGCCAGCAGCTACCAGCAGGTGGGCACAGATACGCAGTATTTT. Full variable domain (outside the CDR3, taken from reference TRBV11-2 and TRBJ2-3): EAGVAQSPRYKIIEKRQSVAFWCNPISGHATLYWYQQILGQGPKLLIQFQNNGVVDDSQLPKDRFSAERLKGVDSTLKIQPAKLEDSAVYLCASSYQQVGTDTQYFGPGTRLTVL.